This T cell receptor beta chain was captured by sequencing in a study of T cells in localized non-small cell lung cancer. Whole-study findings and limits: Longer overall survival associated with higher blood T cell density; shorter survival with higher adjacent-lung clonality. There were a median roughly 54 of the top 100 tumor clones appearing in adjacent lung. Because only a single region of the tumor was sequenced, heterogeneity remains possible. Uninvolved adjacent lung showed higher T cell clonality than tumor.

This clone appeared a few times. Its antigen remains unidentified. The protocol was immunoSEQ multiplex PCR, while the TCRdb copy is restricted to in-frame clones and leaves out a portion. The table lists thousands of clones, 30% to 35% of them singletons. The receptor comes from a female donor older than 55 with stage II squamous cell lung carcinoma. The sample here was lung tumor tissue, taken before any cancer treatment.

The CDR3 nucleotides read TGCGCCAGCAGCTTGGTTTCAGGGACTAGCGGACATCAAGAGACCCAGTACTTC. Its translation: CASSLVSGTSGHQETQYF. The V and J genes are TRBV5-1 and TRBJ2-5; 11 positions agree with TRBD2. This CDR3 spans 18 amino acids. V shed 0 bases, J shed 2 bases, and the junction held 9 bases outside the gene matches. In germline, CDR1 is SGHRS, CDR2 YFSETQ.